The 2 T cell receptor beta chains below all came from one sample that was sequenced in a study of human T cells and chemical hapten exposure. Each CDR3 protein gets one entry after TCRdb re-called the RACE reads with MiXCR. The sample has around 380,000 distinct CDR3 sequences, 5.5% seen once; the top ten hold over 6.5%. The time point denotes: pre-sensitization, week 0. The treatment was: therapeutic diphenylcyclopropenone sensitization with weekly scalp DPC. The sequencing used whole blood, collected in connection with sensitization to the hapten diphenylcyclopropenone (DPC). The receptors originated from a woman between 18 and 29 years old with alopecia areata. Some clones in this sample may be carry-over from other donors' samples.

This clonotype has ten or more counts. The gene calls are TRBV20-1 and TRBJ1-5, with D perhaps TRBD1 (6 bases). Germline-derived CDR1 and CDR2 are DFQATT and SNEGSKA (reference sequence). The length of the CDR3 is 13 residues. V was trimmed by 1 base and J by 3 bases, leaving 7 bases between them. The CDR3 nucleotides are TGCAGTGCTAGAGCGGGGGCCAATCAGCCCCAGCATTTT. Translating it yields CSARAGANQPQHF.

Many counts were recorded for this clonotype. V usage is TRBV12-3 or TRBV12-4 and J usage is TRBJ1-5, with a tentative D call TRBD1 (6 bases). V shed 8 bases and J shed 4 bases, with 15 bases lying between them. This CDR3 comprises 14 residues. The CDR3 sequence: CASLGGDKNQPQHF. Here the CDR3 DNA reads TGTGCCAGCCTAGGGGGGGACAAAAATCAGCCCCAGCATTTT.